The T cell receptor (beta chain) described here comes from a study of cytomegalovirus exposure and HLA in healthy donors. Study-level information: HLA-typed donors were the source of about 85 million unique TCRs, which an early data release held.

Comments on this clone: The antigen is not known.

The V gene's germline CDR1 is MGHRA and CDR2 YSYEKL. The CDR3 length is 16 residues. The V and J ends lost 3 bases and 0 bases, in that order; junction bases with no gene match: 5. Overall study results and limits: An assumption of roughly uniform sequencing depth across donors underlay the presence/absence analyses. HLA alleles were associated with 16,000 or so TCR beta sequences in a later analysis at 0.05 false discovery rate.

The PCR made use of 60 Vbeta and 13 Jbeta primers. Per the original data handling: Unique TCR beta chains totaled some 78 million in a later count, with around 12 million of them shared. The repertoire was sequenced with immunoSEQ multiplex PCR; TCRdb's copy has only in-frame clones and lacks some. V, J and clone size are those of that table, while D and trimming were read from the DNA. Here the sample spans 180,000 or so clones, around 80% being singletons. Sequencing used PBMCs. This chain connects TRBV4-1 to TRBJ2-1; 7 positions match TRBD2. The source of this sequence is a girl aged 10-17 years in good health and CMV-seropositive. CDR3 amino acids: CASSHRAGSSYNEQFF. The CDR3 DNA is TGCGCCAGCAGCCACCGAGCGGGGAGCTCCTACAATGAGCAGTTCTTC.